Below are 10 T cell receptor beta chains sequenced from a single sample in a study of T-cell memory formation after mild COVID-19. TCRdb fed the 5' RACE reads into MiXCR, producing one record per CDR3 protein. The sample has about 400,000 distinct CDR3 sequences, under 20% seen once; the top ten hold roughly 21%. The sequencing sample was made of PBMCs or a T cell subset sorted from them (not recorded which). The receptors derive from a man between 18 and 29 years old who had mild COVID-19 (a few samples of this study predate the infection). Cell type and time point are not known.

In its sample, this clonotype was seen a few times. The chain carries TRBV4-3 and TRBJ1-2; no firm D call. Trimming took off 0 bases at V and 4 bases at J, with 12 bases between the two ends. CDR3 length equals 15 residues. The germline V gene encodes CDR1 LGHNA and CDR2 YSLEER. CDR3 sequence (DNA): TGCGCCAGCAGCCAAGATCCGGGGAACGCCTATGGCTACACCTTC. Its translation: CASSQDPGNAYGYTF.

The chain links TRBV19 to TRBJ1-6; 11 bases fit TRBD1. The germline CDR1 and CDR2 sequences are LNHDA and SQIVND (reference sequence). The CDR3 has 15 residues. Trimming removed 3 bases from V and 7 bases from J; junction bases left unmatched: 2. The CDR3 bases are TGTGCCAGTAGTATCGGGACAGGGGGGAATTCACCCCTCCACTTT. Protein sequence: CASSIGTGGNSPLHF. The full variable domain, with the rest looked up from reference TRBV19 and TRBJ1-6, is DGGITQSPKYLFRKEGQNVTLSCEQNLNHDAMYWYRQDPGQGLRLIYYSQIVNDFQKGDIAEGYSVSREKKESFPLTVTSAQKNPTAFYLCASSIGTGGNSPLHFGNGTRLTVT.

The V and J genes are TRBV5-1 and TRBJ1-1; perhaps TRBD1 as D (5 bases). The CDR3 consists of 15 residues. The V and J ends lost 4 bases and 5 bases respectively, with 18 bases between them. Germline CDR1 reads SGHRS; CDR2 reads YFSETQ. CDR3 coding DNA: TGCGCCAGCAGCGACGGGGCTGTAGAAGGGACTGAAGCTTTCTTT. Its protein is CASSDGAVEGTEAFF.

The chain carries TRBV28 and TRBJ2-5, with 15 bases lining up with TRBD2. V lost 5 bases to trimming and J lost 3 bases; unmatched junction nucleotides: 4. Germline values: CDR1 MDHEN, CDR2 SYDVKM. This CDR3 is 16 amino acids long. CDR3 loop: CASSAWTSGGEETQYF. The DNA for the CDR3 is TGTGCCAGCAGTGCCTGGACTAGCGGGGGGGAAGAGACCCAGTACTTC.

The V gene is TRBV27, the J gene TRBJ2-7; D unresolved. Germline values: CDR1 MNHEY, CDR2 SMNVEV (reference sequence). Trimming took 11 bases from V and 2 from J, leaving 16 bases between them. The CDR3 is made up of 13 amino acids. The CDR3: CAPNEWQAYEQYF. The CDR3 DNA is TGTGCCCCGAACGAGTGGCAGGCCTACGAGCAGTACTTC.

The rearrangement links TRBV7-3 to TRBJ2-1, with D tentatively TRBD1 or TRBD2 (6 bases each). Germline V CDR1 and CDR2: SGHTA, FQGTGA. CDR3 length: 15 residues. V was shortened by 5 bases and J by 7 bases, with 18 bases between the two germline ends. For the CDR3, the DNA is TGTGCCAGCAGCCCCGGGGGCTCGAATCGGAATGAGCAGTTCTTC. Its translation is CASSPGGSNRNEQFF.

The chain has TRBV20-1 and TRBJ2-5; either TRBD1 or TRBD2 may fit D (6 bases each). The CDR3 length is 13 residues. Trimming cost V 6 bases and J 0 bases, with 11 bases left between them. Looked up from germline, CDR1 is DFQATT and CDR2 is SNEGSKA (reference sequence). CDR3 in amino acids: CSAPGADQETQYF. For the CDR3, the DNA is TGCAGTGCCCCGGGGGCCGACCAAGAGACCCAGTACTTC.

The sample holds a few counts of this clonotype. V and J are TRBV7-2 and TRBJ1-3; 7 nucleotides match TRBD1. CDR1 is SGHTA and CDR2 is FQGNSA in the germline V gene. Trimming took 4 bases from V and 0 from J; bases not matched to a gene: 3. CDR3 length: 15 residues. The CDR3 is CASSSDRTSGNTIYF. CDR3 sequence (DNA): TGTGCCAGCAGCTCGGACAGGACCTCTGGAAACACCATATATTTT.

This chain connects TRBV28 to TRBJ1-3; possible D gene TRBD1, 5 bases. This CDR3 region has 12 residues. The germline V and J ends were trimmed by 8 bases and 3 bases, with 8 bases remaining between them. Germline CDR1 is MDHEN and CDR2 is SYDVKM. CDR3 amino acids: CASGTFGNTIYF. The DNA of the CDR3 is TGTGCCAGCGGGACGTTTGGAAACACCATATATTTT.

This clonotype was seen more than once but under ten times. This chain uses TRBV11-2 with TRBJ2-5; D possibly uses TRBD1 or TRBD2 (6 bases each). With 3 bases removed from V and 5 bases from J, the gap between germline ends came to 13 bases. CDR1 SGHAT and CDR2 FQNNGV come from the germline V gene. The CDR3 is 14 amino acids. The CDR3 is CASSLVLGGETQYF. The DNA of the CDR3 is TGTGCCAGCAGCTTGGTTTTAGGGGGGGAGACCCAGTACTTC.